This T cell receptor (beta chain) was identified in a study of regulatory T cells in long-lasting Graves disease. Assembly of TCR beta libraries relied on iRepertoire HTBI primers together with Arm-PCR of CDR3 regions. MiXCR was run by TCRdb on the multiplex PCR reads, yielding one entry per CDR3 protein. The repertoire includes roughly 400,000 distinct CDR3 sequences, under 25% of them detected once, and under 25% sits in the top ten. Germline values: CDR1 SGHNT, CDR2 YYREEE (reference sequence). The CDR3 runs 14 residues. The V segment lost 5 bases and the J segment 8 bases; nucleotides outside the gene matches: 11. Time point: persistent/refractory GD, antithyroid drugs over 5 years with positive TRAb. The TCR library was prepared using RNA isolated from PBMCs.

The receptor was derived from a female donor with Graves disease. The rearrangement uses TRBV5-4 and TRBJ1-1, with 8 nucleotides matching TRBD1. The sample here was peripheral blood mononuclear cells (PBMCs), taken when the disease was refractory, from a patient treated with antithyroid drugs. The CDR3: CASSFGQGGKEAFF. The CDR3 DNA sequence: TGTGCCAGCAGTTTCGGACAGGGCGGGAAAGAAGCTTTCTTT.